This T cell receptor beta chain was identified during a study of blood T cell repertoires in COVID-19. Background on the study: The samples span acute and convalescent COVID-19 from the United States, Italy and Spain. The analysed material was cDNA or gDNA that came from T cells, B-cell-depleted T cells, or PBMCs.

Individuals aged roughly 18 to 100 years were recruited from about two dozen US areas. CDR1 SGHNT and CDR2 YYREEE come from the germline V gene (reference sequence). The CDR3 is made up of 16 amino acids. V shed 3 bases and J 8 bases; nucleotides not matched to a gene: 12. The table came from immunoSEQ multiplex PCR; TCRdb's copy has only in-frame clones and leaves some out. The sample gives about 220,000 clones, roughly 88% of which show up once; approximately 2.5% is in the top ten. The sequenced sample was PBMCs or T cells enriched from blood (not recorded which). This clonotype originated in a woman aged 40 to 50 with acute COVID-19. The chain uses TRBV5-4 and TRBJ2-1; 9 bases map to TRBD1. The CDR3 is CASSSTGTGSPYEQFF. CDR3 coding DNA: TGTGCCAGCAGCTCTACCGGGACAGGGTCCCCCTATGAGCAGTTCTTC.